A selection of T cell receptor beta chains follows, all from one sample in a study of T cell responses to AZD1222 COVID-19 vaccine. The table came from immunoSEQ multiplex PCR; TCRdb's copy has only in-frame clones and leaves some out. The data show some 130,000 clones, approximately 90% seen once. Specimen: peripheral blood, collected on day 0 of AZD1222 vaccination. The receptor source for this set is an adult in good health. CDR3s include the opening cysteine and the closing phenylalanine or tryptophan. A D gene is named only where the DNA matches it firmly.

d_call,j_call,v_call,cdr3_aa
TRBD2,TRBJ2-1,TRBV3-1/TRBV3-2,CASRATGLTPQFF
.,TRBJ1-1,TRBV7-8,CASSLVGGNTEAFF
.,TRBJ1-3,TRBV9,CASSEGQTSSGNTIYF
.,TRBJ1-4,TRBV14,CASSQDFGEKLFF
.,TRBJ2-7,TRBV29-1,CSVRQGGHEQYF
.,TRBJ1-1,TRBV25-1,CASSAIGDAEAFF
.,TRBJ1-5,TRBV6-1,CASSEGWSGQPQHF
.,TRBJ1-2,TRBV7-8,CASSLASGGYTF
TRBD1,TRBJ1-5,TRBV11-2,CASSRDRGQPQHF
.,TRBJ2-2,TRBV6-5,CASSPGMNTGELFF
.,TRBJ1-5,TRBV5-1,CASSLDGNGNQPQHF
TRBD2,TRBJ2-1,TRBV5-1,CASSLTSGSWNEQFF
.,TRBJ2-7,TRBV2,CASSEVQVSDYEQYF
.,TRBJ2-2,TRBV12-5,CASGLVRSGVNTGELFF
TRBD2,TRBJ2-7,TRBV5-1,CASSPGTSGRTYEQYF
.,TRBJ2-1,TRBV28,CASQETWEQFF
.,TRBJ1-2,TRBV4-1,CASSQVLSVVSYGYTF
TRBD1,TRBJ2-1,TRBV5-4,CASSYPGQRRSEQFF
.,TRBJ2-3,TRBV19,CASSGKRQLATSTDTQYF
.,TRBJ2-5,TRBV10-3,CAISPQATGNQETQYF
.,TRBJ2-3,TRBV29-1,CSVDGGGTDTQYF
TRBD1,TRBJ1-1,TRBV25-1,CASSEVDRANTEAFF
.,TRBJ2-4,TRBV2,CASSADSGDKNIQYF
.,TRBJ2-7,TRBV7-8,CASSLGTNTYEQYF
.,TRBJ2-7,TRBV6-5,CASRDLAAGGGEQYF
.,TRBJ1-2,TRBV2,CASGGRGAGYTF
TRBD2,TRBJ2-3,TRBV2,CASRRTSGSADTQYF
.,TRBJ2-7,TRBV6-1,CASSEIPRVSPYEQYF
TRBD2,TRBJ2-1,TRBV5-1,CASSLVTGLDPEQFF
.,TRBJ1-3,TRBV7-2,CASSDLSPGNTIYF
.,TRBJ1-2,TRBV12-3/TRBV12-4,CASRGYTF
.,TRBJ1-2,TRBV5-1,CASSLEHREIGGYTF
.,TRBJ2-7,TRBV14,CASSQTGVSEQYF
.,TRBJ2-1,TRBV28,CASRGSRAKFF
.,TRBJ1-5,TRBV4-1,CASSQEPSRDQPQHF
TRBD2,TRBJ2-7,TRBV7-9,CASREGGLASYEQYF
.,TRBJ1-5,TRBV6-1,CASSELRGLNQPQHF
.,TRBJ1-6,TRBV28,CASRDSRNNSPLHF
.,TRBJ2-7,TRBV6-5,CASSPYRGGYEQYF
.,TRBJ2-1,TRBV19,CASSISHHPGSSYNEQFF
TRBD1,TRBJ2-1,TRBV2,CASSEQGAYNEQFF
.,TRBJ1-1,TRBV7-9,CASSDEQAGEAFF
TRBD2,TRBJ2-1,TRBV24-1,CATSDFGRGITSGRKNEQFF
.,TRBJ1-1,TRBV14,CASSQGTVNTEAFF
.,TRBJ1-5,TRBV7-3,CASSPTGDQPQHF
.,TRBJ1-3,TRBV24-1,CATMSGSGNTIYF
.,TRBJ1-1,TRBV7-8,CASSLGLDRTNTEAFF
.,TRBJ1-5,TRBV6-6,CASSWDKGLGNQPQHF
.,TRBJ2-1,TRBV30,CAALERIYNEQFF
TRBD1,TRBJ1-1,TRBV19,CAVRDRGGTEAFF
.,TRBJ2-2,TRBV11-3,CASSPRGGELFF